Following are 23 T cell receptor beta chains from one sample sequenced in a study of CD8+CD57+ T cells in acquired aplastic anemia. Patients sequenced had flow cytometry evidence of CD8+CD57+ cell expansion. Using genomic DNA as the template, TCR beta VDJ and CDR3 profiling was carried out. TCRdb reprocessed the reads via MiXCR and lists one record per CDR3 protein. Among roughly 150,000 distinct CDR3 sequences listed, more than 45% were seen once. Sequenced material: sorted CD4+, CD8+, or CD8+CD57+ T cells (not recorded which) from PBMCs. Receptor source: a human donor with aplastic anemia.

The DNA of the CDR3 is TGCAGCGTTGAGGGGGGCCGGAGCTCTGGGGCCAACGTCCTGACTTTC. Amino acid sequence: CSVEGGRSSGANVLTF. This sequence joins TRBV29-1 and TRBJ2-6, with D perhaps given as TRBD1 or TRBD2 (6 bases each). Between the trimmed V and J ends, which lost 3 bases and 0 bases, there was a span of 12 bases. This CDR3 is 16 amino acids long. The germline gives CDR1 SQVTM, CDR2 ANQGSEA.

This clonotype was detected a few times. The chain has TRBV19 and TRBJ1-1, with 8 bases that match TRBD1. The germline V gene has CDR1 LNHDA and CDR2 SQIVND (reference sequence). V dropped 5 bases and J dropped 4; count of bases not matched to a gene: 3. The CDR3 contains 13 residues. The CDR3 region has the DNA TGTGCCAGTAGTCCCACAGGGGGCACTGAAGCTTTCTTT. Amino acids: CASSPTGGTEAFF.

In this sample, this clonotype turned up many times. The V and J genes are TRBV7-2 and TRBJ2-3; 8 positions agree with TRBD2. Germline lookup yields CDR1 SGHTA and CDR2 FQGNSA. There are 15 residues in the CDR3. V shed 0 bases and J 6 bases; nucleotides not matched to a gene: 5. The CDR3 nucleotides are TGTGCCAGCAGCTTAGCTAGCGGGATTGGTGATACGCAGTATTTT. It translates to CASSLASGIGDTQYF.

This clonotype was observed many times. The gene calls are TRBV7-9 and TRBJ2-1, with 8 bases fitting TRBD2. The CDR3 runs 16 residues. From germline, CDR1 is SEHNR and CDR2 FQNEAQ (reference sequence). The V and J ends lost 5 bases and 7 bases, in that order; junction bases with no gene match: 13. CDR3 sequence: CASSPPAGDPSNEQFF. CDR3 sequence (DNA): TGTGCCAGCAGCCCCCCAGCGGGAGATCCAAGTAATGAGCAGTTCTTC.

This clonotype was counted at least ten times. The chain employs TRBV6-2 or TRBV6-3 and TRBJ1-2, with a tentative D call TRBD1 (5 bases). Trimming removed 7 bases at V and 4 bases at J, with 10 bases between. This CDR3 is built from 12 residues. In germline, CDR1 is MNHEY, CDR2 SVGEGT. CDR3 region: CASNEGTYGYTF. The CDR3 DNA follows: TGTGCCAGCAATGAGGGGACCTATGGCTACACCTTC.

The gene calls are TRBV18 and TRBJ1-5; 8 bases agree with TRBD1. The V and J ends lost 5 bases and 9 bases, in that order; junction bases with no gene match: 9. The CDR3 length is 14 residues. Germline V gene data show CDR1 as KGHSH and CDR2 as LQKENI. CDR3 region: CASSEGQDEWPQHF. For the CDR3, the DNA is TGTGCCAGCTCAGAGGGACAGGATGAATGGCCCCAGCATTTT.

This chain connects TRBV28 to TRBJ1-6, with D unclear. The CDR3 loop spans 19 amino acids. V gave up 3 bases and J gave up 0 bases, with 18 bases separating them. CDR1 and CDR2 (germline): MDHEN, SYDVKM. The CDR3 nucleotides are TGTGCCAGCAGTTTGTCGACTTTCAAGATGAGCTCCTATAATTCACCCCTCCACTTT. This encodes CASSLSTFKMSSYNSPLHF.

This clonotype was picked up many times. This chain joins TRBV9 and TRBJ2-1, with TRBD1 matching 7 bases. Germline V gene lookup returns CDR1 SGDLS and CDR2 YYNGEE. The CDR3 contains 16 residues. The junction had 10 bases not matched to a gene; V was cut back by 0 bases and J by 7 bases. DNA for the CDR3: TGTGCCAGCAGCGTAGATCACGAGGGGGCATGGAATGAGCAGTTCTTC. This encodes CASSVDHEGAWNEQFF.

Concerning this clonotype: This may arise from a read error, as a much more abundant clone is one base away. The chain uses TRBV6-1 and TRBJ1-1, with D hard to call. Germline V gene sequence: CDR1 MNHNS, CDR2 SASEGT. V was cut by 7 bases and J by 10 bases, with 13 bases left in between. The CDR3 covers 11 residues. CDR3 sequence: CASIEHYGAFF. The DNA for the CDR3 is TGTGCCAGCATCGAGCATTATGGAGCTTTCTTT.

Many counts were recorded for this clonotype. The CDR3 is CAISEGLDRGRSNQPQHF. The CDR3 nucleotides read TGTGCCATCAGTGAGGGACTGGACAGGGGGCGAAGCAATCAGCCCCAGCATTTT. V is TRBV10-3 and J is TRBJ1-5; 11 bases map to TRBD1. From germline, CDR1 is ENHRY and CDR2 SYGVKD. The V gene end was trimmed by 2 bases and the J gene end by 1 base; junction bases not matched to a gene: 7. The CDR3 totals 18 residues.

J is TRBJ1-5 and V is TRBV7-9, with D unresolved. Germline CDR1 and CDR2: SEHNR and FQNEAQ (reference sequence). CDR3 size: 12 residues. With 1 base removed from V and 9 bases from J, the gap between germline ends came to 7 bases. The CDR3 loop reads CASSLGSLPQHF. CDR3 sequence (DNA): TGTGCCAGCAGCTTAGGCAGCCTGCCCCAGCATTTT.

Of note for this clonotype: This may be a read error, as it is one base from a much larger clone. V is TRBV5-1 and J is TRBJ2-3; 7 bases are shared with TRBD1. The CDR3 is made up of 16 amino acids. Germline assignment: CDR1 SGHRS and CDR2 YFSETQ. This CDR3 reads CASSSGLGTETGTQYF. The CDR3 region has the DNA TGCGCCAGCAGCTCTGGTCTCGGGACAGAGACAGGTACGCAGTATTTT.

The chain uses TRBV29-1 and TRBJ2-1; either TRBD1 or TRBD2 may supply D (5 bases each). Trimming pared 4 bases from V and 10 bases from J, leaving 11 bases between. CDR3 length: 11 amino acids. Germline V gene data show CDR1 as SQVTM and CDR2 as ANQGSEA. This CDR3 is CSVGRDAEQFF. The CDR3 bases are TGCAGCGTTGGCAGGGACGCCGAGCAGTTCTTC.

The chain couples TRBV10-1 to TRBJ1-3; a weak D match, TRBD1 (6 bases). Per the germline V gene, CDR1 is WNHNN and CDR2 is SYGVQD (reference sequence). The V and J ends lost 4 bases and 0 bases respectively, with 10 bases between them. The CDR3 sequence is 15 residues long. The chain's CDR3 is CASSVDSSSGNTIYF. DNA for the CDR3: TGCGCCAGCAGTGTGGACAGTAGCTCTGGAAACACCATATATTTT.

The CDR3 spells CASSILAGLPDTQYF. The CDR3 region has the DNA TGTGCCAGCAGTATCTTAGCGGGGTTACCAGATACGCAGTATTTT. The genes are TRBV7-3 and TRBJ2-3, with 8 positions matching TRBD2. In germline, CDR1 is SGHTA, CDR2 FQGTGA. The V segment lost 6 bases and the J segment 4 bases; nucleotides outside the gene matches: 9. CDR3 length: 15 amino acids.

Of note for this clonotype: An end of the junction does not agree with germline; a read error may underlie this. The chain links TRBV7-9 to TRBJ1-3; D perhaps matches TRBD1 (5 bases). The CDR3 runs to 13 residues. Germline-derived CDR1 and CDR2 are SEHNR and FQNEAQ (reference sequence). The CDR3 region is CAIRAPSENTIYF. The CDR3 coding sequence is TGTGCCATCAGGGCACCCTCTGAAAACACCATATATTTT.

The sample holds many counts of this clonotype. V usage is TRBV7-9 and J usage is TRBJ1-2, with TRBD1 as a possible D gene (5 bases). This CDR3 contains 14 residues. The germline CDR1 and CDR2 sequences are SEHNR and FQNEAQ (reference sequence). V lost 0 bases, J lost 6 bases, and 11 bases lay in between. The CDR3 DNA follows: TGTGCCAGCAGCTTAGCGGGGGAGGGGCATGGCTACACCTTC. Translating it yields CASSLAGEGHGYTF.

In regard to this clonotype: With a much larger clone just one base away, this may be a read error. The gene calls are TRBV5-1 and TRBJ2-5; D unclear. This CDR3 contains 15 residues. Per germline, CDR1 SGHRS and CDR2 YFSETQ. The CDR3 region is CASSLDTGGQEAQYF. The CDR3 region has the DNA TGCGCCAGCAGCTTGGATACGGGCGGCCAAGAGGCCCAGTACTTC.

This clonotype was recorded once. The chain links TRBV9 to TRBJ1-2; tentatively, D is TRBD1 (6 bases). Germline lookup yields CDR1 SGDLS and CDR2 YYNGEE. There are 14 residues in the CDR3. Trimming pared 3 bases from V and 7 bases from J, leaving 16 bases between. For the CDR3, the DNA is TGTGCCAGCAGCGGATACAGGGCTTCGGGTGGCTACACCTTC. This sequence encodes CASSGYRASGGYTF.

This clonotype was found many times. Written as DNA, the CDR3 is TGCAGTGCTCGACTAGATACCTACGAGCAGTACTTC. Protein sequence: CSARLDTYEQYF. The rearrangement uses TRBV20-1 and TRBJ2-7; D may be TRBD2 (6 bases). Trimming took off 5 bases at V and 2 bases at J, with 10 bases between the two ends. In germline, CDR1 is DFQATT, CDR2 SNEGSKA (reference sequence). The CDR3 is made up of 12 amino acids.

In this sample, this clonotype turned up many times. The chain recombines TRBV11-1 with TRBJ2-3; D gene ambiguous. Germline loops: CDR1 SGHAT, CDR2 FQDESV (reference sequence). The length of the CDR3 is 19 residues. Deletions cut 3 bases from V and 0 bases from J, with 22 bases between. This CDR3 reads CASSFRRTAFRTSTDTQYF. CDR3 DNA: TGTGCCAGCAGCTTTCGTCGGACGGCCTTCAGGACGAGCACAGATACGCAGTATTTT.

The rearrangement uses TRBV15 and TRBJ1-2; D possibly corresponds to TRBD1 (6 bases). Germline CDR1 reads LNHNV; CDR2 reads YYDKDF (reference sequence). V was trimmed by 5 bases and J by 4 bases, leaving 20 bases between them. The CDR3 has 16 amino acids. The DNA for the CDR3 is TGTGCCACCAGCGCTAGGACAACAGGGATTGCCTATGGCTACACCTTC. Protein product: CATSARTTGIAYGYTF.

The chain joins TRBV19 to TRBJ2-5; 7 nucleotides agree with TRBD2. V trimming: 5 bases; J trimming: 4 bases; junction bases outside the gene matches: 7. This CDR3 contains 14 residues. Germline CDR1 is LNHDA and CDR2 is SQIVND (reference sequence). CDR3 loop: CASSLAGSGETQYF. In DNA, the CDR3 is TGTGCCAGTAGTTTAGCGGGCAGCGGAGAGACCCAGTACTTC.